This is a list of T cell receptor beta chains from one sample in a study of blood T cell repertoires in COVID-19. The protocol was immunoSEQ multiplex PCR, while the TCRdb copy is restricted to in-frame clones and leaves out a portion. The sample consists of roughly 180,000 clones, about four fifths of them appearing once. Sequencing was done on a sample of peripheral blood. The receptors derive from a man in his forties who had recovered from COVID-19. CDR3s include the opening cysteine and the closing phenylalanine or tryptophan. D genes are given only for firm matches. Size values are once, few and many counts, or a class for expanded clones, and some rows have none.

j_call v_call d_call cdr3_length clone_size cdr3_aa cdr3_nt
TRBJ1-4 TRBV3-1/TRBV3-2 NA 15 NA CASSPGGSSNEKLFF TGTGCCAGCAGCCCTGGGGGGTCAAGTAATGAAAAACTGTTTTTT
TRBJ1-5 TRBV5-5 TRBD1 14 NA CASSVQGSNQPQHF TGTGCCAGCAGCGTACAGGGGAGCAATCAGCCCCAGCATTTT
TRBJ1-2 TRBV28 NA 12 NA CASSPFSNGYTF TGTGCCAGCAGTCCCTTCAGTAATGGCTACACCTTC
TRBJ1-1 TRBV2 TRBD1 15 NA CASSDRGQGNTEAFF TGTGCCAGCAGTGACCGGGGACAGGGGAACACTGAAGCTTTCTTT
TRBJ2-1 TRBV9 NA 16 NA CASSADQGLSSDEQFF TGTGCCAGCAGCGCCGATCAGGGTCTCAGCAGCGATGAGCAGTTCTTC
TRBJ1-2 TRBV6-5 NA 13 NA CASSYSEGGGYTF TGTGCCAGCAGTTACTCGGAAGGCGGCGGCTACACCTTC
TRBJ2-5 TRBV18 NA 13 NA CASSPILQETQYF TGTGCCAGCTCACCGATACTCCAAGAGACCCAGTACTTC
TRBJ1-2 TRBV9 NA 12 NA CASSEQNYGYTF TGTGCCAGCAGCGAACAAAACTATGGCTACACCTTC
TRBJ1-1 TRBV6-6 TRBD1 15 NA CASSSGTGLNTEAFF TGTGCCAGCAGTTCAGGGACAGGGTTGAACACTGAAGCTTTCTTT
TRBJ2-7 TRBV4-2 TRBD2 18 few CASSQSHPGLPDPYEQYF TGTGCCAGCAGCCAGAGTCACCCGGGACTACCAGATCCCTACGAGCAGTACTTC
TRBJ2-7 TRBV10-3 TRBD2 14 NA CAISVSGSSHEQYF TGTGCCATCAGTGTGAGCGGGAGTAGCCACGAGCAGTACTTC
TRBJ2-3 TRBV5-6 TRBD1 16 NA CASSLGTGLSTDTQYF TGTGCCAGCAGCTTGGGGACAGGATTAAGCACAGATACGCAGTATTTT
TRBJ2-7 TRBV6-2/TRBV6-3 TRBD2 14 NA CASSGLAGHYEQYF TGTGCCAGCAGCGGACTAGCGGGACATTACGAGCAGTACTTC
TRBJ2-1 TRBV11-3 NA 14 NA CASSLEQVVDEQFF TGTGCCAGCAGCTTAGAACAGGTAGTCGATGAGCAGTTCTTC
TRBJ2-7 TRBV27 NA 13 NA CASSYRDGDEQYF TGTGCCAGCAGTTACAGGGATGGGGACGAGCAGTACTTC
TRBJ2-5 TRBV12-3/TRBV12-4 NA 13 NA CASRLGIKETQYF TGTGCCAGCAGACTAGGAATTAAAGAGACCCAGTACTTC
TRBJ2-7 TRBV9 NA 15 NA CASSVGGSRVNEQYF TGTGCCAGCAGCGTAGGAGGATCAAGAGTCAACGAGCAGTACTTC
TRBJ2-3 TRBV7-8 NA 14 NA CASSSRPPHDTQYF TGTGCCAGCAGCTCTCGCCCCCCACATGATACGCAGTATTTT
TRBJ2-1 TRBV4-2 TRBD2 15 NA CASSQASGTNNEQFF TGTGCCAGCAGCCAAGCTAGCGGGACAAACAATGAGCAGTTCTTC
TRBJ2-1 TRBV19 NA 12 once CASSMGVIEQFF TGTGCCAGTAGTATGGGAGTTATTGAGCAGTTCTTC
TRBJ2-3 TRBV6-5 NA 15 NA CASRRSGTSTDTQYF TGTGCCAGCCGTAGAAGCGGAACTAGCACAGATACGCAGTATTTT
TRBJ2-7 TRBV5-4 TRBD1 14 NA CASSRTGGHNEQYF TGTGCCAGCAGCCGGACAGGGGGTCATAACGAGCAGTACTTC
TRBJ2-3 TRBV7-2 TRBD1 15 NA CASSSRQGLTDTQYF TGTGCCAGCAGCTCAAGACAGGGATTAACAGATACGCAGTATTTT
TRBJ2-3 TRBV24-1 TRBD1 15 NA CATSDSGGAGDTQYF TGTGCCACCAGTGATTCAGGGGGCGCGGGGGATACGCAGTATTTT
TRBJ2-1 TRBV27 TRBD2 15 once CASSLRLAGNNEQFF TGTGCCAGCAGTTTGAGGCTAGCGGGGAACAATGAGCAGTTCTTC
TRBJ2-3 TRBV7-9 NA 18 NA CASSLPSGLSEVIDTQYF TGTGCCAGCAGCCTTCCTTCTGGACTCTCCGAGGTGATTGATACGCAGTATTTT
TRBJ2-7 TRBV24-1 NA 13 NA CATEGRGTYEQYF TGTGCCACGGAAGGCAGGGGAACCTACGAGCAGTACTTC
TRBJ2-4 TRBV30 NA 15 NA CAWSDTGGGRNIQYF TGTGCCTGGAGTGATACAGGGGGCGGGAGGAACATTCAGTACTTC
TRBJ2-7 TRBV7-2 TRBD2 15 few CASSDLAGGPYEQYF TGTGCCAGCAGCGACCTAGCGGGAGGCCCCTACGAGCAGTACTTC
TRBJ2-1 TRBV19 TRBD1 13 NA CASRNRGNNEQFF TGTGCCAGTAGAAACAGGGGTAACAATGAGCAGTTCTTC
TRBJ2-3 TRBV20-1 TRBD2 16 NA CSASRLLAESTDTQYF TGCAGTGCTAGTAGGCTCCTAGCGGAAAGCACAGATACGCAGTATTTT
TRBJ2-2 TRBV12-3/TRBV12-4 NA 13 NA CASSFSRSGELFF TGTGCCAGCAGTTTTTCCAGGTCCGGGGAGCTGTTTTTT
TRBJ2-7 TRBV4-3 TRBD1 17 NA CASSQDRAGQGVYEQYF TGCGCCAGCAGCCAAGATCGGGCGGGACAGGGTGTCTACGAGCAGTACTTC
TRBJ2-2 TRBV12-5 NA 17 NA CASGLRGKGMDTGELFF TGTGCTAGTGGTTTGAGAGGGAAAGGTATGGACACCGGGGAGCTGTTTTTT
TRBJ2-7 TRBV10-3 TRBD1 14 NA CAISVTGVPYEQYF TGTGCCATCAGTGTAACAGGGGTTCCCTACGAGCAGTACTTC